This T cell receptor (beta chain) was captured in a study of cytomegalovirus exposure and HLA in healthy donors. At the level of the study: The roughly 120 million unique TCR beta sequences, from about 170 million T cells, were found by an earlier analysis. The study's findings and limits: Among the most significant clusters, several appeared linked to common viral pathogens in a later analysis. Some highly shared sequence variants likely arose as a pipeline artifact.

Germline-derived CDR1 and CDR2 are SNHLY and FYNNEI. V was pared by 3 bases and J by 9 bases, with 12 bases between. This CDR3 region has 13 residues. PCR used 60 Vbeta primers and 13 Jbeta primers. Generated by immunoSEQ multiplex PCR, the TCRdb table keeps only in-frame clones and is missing some. Of approximately 97,000 clones in the sample, over 75% were seen once. This clone was seen only once. The antigen is undetermined. The TCR comes from a man between 35 and 55 years old in good health and CMV-seropositive. The chain recombines TRBV2 with TRBJ2-1; the D is unclear. The sample comprised PBMCs. The CDR3 spells CASSDGTLGEQFF. In nucleotides, the CDR3 is TGTGCCAGCAGTGACGGTACTCTCGGTGAGCAGTTCTTC.